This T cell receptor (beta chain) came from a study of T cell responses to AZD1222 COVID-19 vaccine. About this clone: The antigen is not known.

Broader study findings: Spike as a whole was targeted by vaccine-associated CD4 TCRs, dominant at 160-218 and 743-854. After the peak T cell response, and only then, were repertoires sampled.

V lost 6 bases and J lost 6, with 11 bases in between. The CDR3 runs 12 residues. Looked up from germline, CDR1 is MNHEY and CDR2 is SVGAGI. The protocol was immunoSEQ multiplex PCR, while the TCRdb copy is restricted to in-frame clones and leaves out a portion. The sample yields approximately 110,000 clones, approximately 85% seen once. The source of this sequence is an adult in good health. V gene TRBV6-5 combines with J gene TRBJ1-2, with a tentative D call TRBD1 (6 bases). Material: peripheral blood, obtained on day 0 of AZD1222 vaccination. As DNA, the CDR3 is TGTGCCAGCAGCTCGGGGGCTCATGGCTACACCTTC. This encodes CASSSGAHGYTF.